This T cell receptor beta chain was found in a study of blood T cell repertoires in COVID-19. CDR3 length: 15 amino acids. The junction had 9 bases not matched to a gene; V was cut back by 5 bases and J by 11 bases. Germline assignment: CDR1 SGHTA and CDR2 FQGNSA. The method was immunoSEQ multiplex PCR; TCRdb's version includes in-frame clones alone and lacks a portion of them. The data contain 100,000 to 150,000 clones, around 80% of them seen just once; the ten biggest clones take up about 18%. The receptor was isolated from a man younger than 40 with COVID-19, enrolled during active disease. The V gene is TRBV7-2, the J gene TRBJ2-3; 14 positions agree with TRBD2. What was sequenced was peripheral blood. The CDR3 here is CASSIGLAGGYVQYF. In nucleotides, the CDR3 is TGTGCCAGCAGCATCGGACTAGCGGGGGGATATGTGCAGTATTTT.